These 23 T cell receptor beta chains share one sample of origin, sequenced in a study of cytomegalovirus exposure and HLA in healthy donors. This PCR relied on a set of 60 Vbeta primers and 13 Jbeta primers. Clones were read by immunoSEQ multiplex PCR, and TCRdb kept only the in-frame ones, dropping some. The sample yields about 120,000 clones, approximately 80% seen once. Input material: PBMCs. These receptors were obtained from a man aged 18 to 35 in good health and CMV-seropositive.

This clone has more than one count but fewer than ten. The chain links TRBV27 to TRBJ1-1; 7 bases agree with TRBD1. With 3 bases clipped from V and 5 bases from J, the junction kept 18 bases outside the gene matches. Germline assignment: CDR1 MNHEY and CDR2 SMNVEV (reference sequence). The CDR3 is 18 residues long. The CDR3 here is CASSLGQLFVGKGTEAFF. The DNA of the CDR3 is TGTGCCAGCAGTTTGGGACAGTTGTTTGTCGGAAAGGGGACTGAAGCTTTCTTT.

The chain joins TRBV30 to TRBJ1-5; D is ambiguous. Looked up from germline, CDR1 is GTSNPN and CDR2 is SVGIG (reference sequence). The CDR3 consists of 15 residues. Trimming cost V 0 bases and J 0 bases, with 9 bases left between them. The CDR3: CAWSVRPGSNQPQHF. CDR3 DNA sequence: TGTGCCTGGAGTGTACGCCCGGGTAGCAATCAGCCCCAGCATTTT.

CDR3 region: CASTSGTSTGELFF. The CDR3 coding sequence is TGTGCCAGCACAAGCGGGACTAGCACCGGGGAGCTGTTTTTT. This rearrangement joins TRBV6-6 to TRBJ2-2; 8 nucleotides align to TRBD2. The CDR3 is 14 amino acids. V trimming: 7 bases; J trimming: 4 bases; junction bases outside the gene matches: 5. In germline, CDR1 is MNHNY, CDR2 SVGAGI (reference sequence).

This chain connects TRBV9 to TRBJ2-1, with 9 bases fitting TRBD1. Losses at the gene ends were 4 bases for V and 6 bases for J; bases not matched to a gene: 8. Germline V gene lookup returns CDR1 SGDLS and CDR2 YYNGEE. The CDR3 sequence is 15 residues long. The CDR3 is CASSPQGGQGNEQFF. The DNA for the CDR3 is TGTGCCAGCAGCCCCCAGGGGGGACAGGGCAATGAGCAGTTCTTC. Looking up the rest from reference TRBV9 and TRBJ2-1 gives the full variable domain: DSGVTQTPKHLITATGQRVTLRCSPRSGDLSVYWYQQSLDQGLQFLIQYYNGEERAKGNILERFSAQQFPDLHSELNLSSLELGDSALYFCASSPQGGQGNEQFFGPGTRLTVL.

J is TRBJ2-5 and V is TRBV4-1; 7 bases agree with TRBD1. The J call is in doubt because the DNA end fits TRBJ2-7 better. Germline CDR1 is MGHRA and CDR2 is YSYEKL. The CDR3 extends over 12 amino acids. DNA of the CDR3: TGCGCCACCTCTGACAGGGCCCACGAGCAGTACTTC. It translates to CATSDRAHEQYF.

CDR3 bases: TGCGCCAGCAGCTTGGCACTAGCGGGAGGGGATGAGCAGTTCTTC. Translating it yields CASSLALAGGDEQFF. The chain is built from TRBV5-1 and TRBJ2-1; 13 bases map to TRBD2. Germline CDR1 reads SGHRS; CDR2 reads YFSETQ. Trimming took 0 bases from V and 8 from J; bases not matched to a gene: 2. The CDR3 spans 15 residues.

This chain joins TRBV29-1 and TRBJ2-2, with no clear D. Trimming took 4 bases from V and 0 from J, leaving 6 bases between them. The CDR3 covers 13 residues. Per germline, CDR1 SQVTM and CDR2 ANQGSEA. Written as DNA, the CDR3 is TGCAGCGTTGGACAAACGAACACCGGGGAGCTGTTTTTT. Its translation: CSVGQTNTGELFF.

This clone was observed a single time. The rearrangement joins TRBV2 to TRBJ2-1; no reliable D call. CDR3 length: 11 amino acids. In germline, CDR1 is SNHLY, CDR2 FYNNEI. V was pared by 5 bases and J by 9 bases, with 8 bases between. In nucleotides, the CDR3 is TGTGCCAGCAGTATACAGAGTGAGCAGTTCTTC. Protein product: CASSIQSEQFF. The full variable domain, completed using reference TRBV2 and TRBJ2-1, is EPEVTQTPSHQVTQMGQEVILRCVPISNHLYFYWYRQILGQKVEFLVSFYNNEISEKSEIFDDQFSVERPDGSNFTLKIRSTKLEDSAMYFCASSIQSEQFFGPGTRLTVL.

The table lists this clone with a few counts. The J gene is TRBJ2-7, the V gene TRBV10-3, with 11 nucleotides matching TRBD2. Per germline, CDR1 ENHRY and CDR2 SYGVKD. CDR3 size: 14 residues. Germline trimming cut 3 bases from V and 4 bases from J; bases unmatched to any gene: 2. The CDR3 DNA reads TGTGCCATCAGTGACGGGACTAGCGGATACGAGCAGTACTTC. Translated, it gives CAISDGTSGYEQYF.

DNA for the CDR3: TGTGCCAGCAGCCTCAGCGGGAGTGGGACCGGGGAGCTGTTTTTT. Protein: CASSLSGSGTGELFF. V is TRBV7-3 and J is TRBJ2-2; the match to TRBD2 covers 8 bases. This CDR3 has 15 amino acids. V lost 5 bases and J lost 5; bases outside the gene matches: 7. Germline V lookup: CDR1 SGHTA, CDR2 FQGTGA.

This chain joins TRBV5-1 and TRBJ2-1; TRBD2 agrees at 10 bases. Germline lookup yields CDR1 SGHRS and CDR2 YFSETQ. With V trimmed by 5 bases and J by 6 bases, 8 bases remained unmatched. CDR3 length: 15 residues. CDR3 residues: CASRPIEREGNEQFF. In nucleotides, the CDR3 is TGCGCCAGCAGGCCCATTGAGCGGGAGGGCAATGAGCAGTTCTTC.

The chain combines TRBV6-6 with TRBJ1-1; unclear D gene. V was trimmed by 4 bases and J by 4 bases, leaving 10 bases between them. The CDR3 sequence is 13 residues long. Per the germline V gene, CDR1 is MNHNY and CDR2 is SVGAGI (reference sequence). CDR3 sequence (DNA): TGTGCCAGCAGTTCGCGGGGATCCACTGAAGCTTTCTTT. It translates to CASSSRGSTEAFF.

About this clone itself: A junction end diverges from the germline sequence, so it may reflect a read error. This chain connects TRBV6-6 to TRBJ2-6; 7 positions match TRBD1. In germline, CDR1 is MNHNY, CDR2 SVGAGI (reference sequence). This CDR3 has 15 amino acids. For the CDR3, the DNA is TGTGCCAGCGTACAGGGGAAATCTGGGGCCAACGGCCTGACTTTC. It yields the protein CASVQGKSGANGLTF.

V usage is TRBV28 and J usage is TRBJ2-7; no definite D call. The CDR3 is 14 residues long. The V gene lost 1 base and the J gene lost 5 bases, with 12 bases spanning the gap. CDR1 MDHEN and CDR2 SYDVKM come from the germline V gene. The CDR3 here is CASSLSNPAHEQYF. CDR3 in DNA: TGTGCCAGCAGTTTATCGAACCCCGCGCACGAGCAGTACTTC.

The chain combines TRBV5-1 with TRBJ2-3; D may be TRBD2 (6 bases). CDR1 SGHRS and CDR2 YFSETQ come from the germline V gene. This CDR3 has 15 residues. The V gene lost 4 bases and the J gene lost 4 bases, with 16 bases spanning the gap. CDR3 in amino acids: CASSIGGAHSDTQYF. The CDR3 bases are TGCGCCAGCAGCATAGGAGGGGCCCACTCAGATACGCAGTATTTT.

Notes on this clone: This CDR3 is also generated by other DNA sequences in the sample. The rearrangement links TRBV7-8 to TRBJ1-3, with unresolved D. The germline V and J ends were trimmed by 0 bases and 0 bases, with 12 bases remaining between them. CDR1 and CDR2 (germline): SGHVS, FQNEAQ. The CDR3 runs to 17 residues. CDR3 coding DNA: TGTGCCAGCAGCTTAGCCCTCAGAGGGAGCTCTGGAAACACCATATATTTT. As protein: CASSLALRGSSGNTIYF.

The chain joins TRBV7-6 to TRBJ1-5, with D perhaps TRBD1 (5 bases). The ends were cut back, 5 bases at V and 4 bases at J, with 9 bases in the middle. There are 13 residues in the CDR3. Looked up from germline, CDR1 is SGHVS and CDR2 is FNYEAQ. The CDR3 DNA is TGTGCCAGCAGCAAACAGGAGAATCAGCCCCAGCATTTT. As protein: CASSKQENQPQHF.

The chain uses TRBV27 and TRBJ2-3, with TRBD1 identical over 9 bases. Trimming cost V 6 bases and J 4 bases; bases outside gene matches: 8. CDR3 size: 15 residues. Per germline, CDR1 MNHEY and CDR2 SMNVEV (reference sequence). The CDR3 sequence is CASSQQGAGADTQYF. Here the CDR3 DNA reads TGTGCCAGCAGCCAACAGGGGGCTGGCGCAGATACGCAGTATTTT.

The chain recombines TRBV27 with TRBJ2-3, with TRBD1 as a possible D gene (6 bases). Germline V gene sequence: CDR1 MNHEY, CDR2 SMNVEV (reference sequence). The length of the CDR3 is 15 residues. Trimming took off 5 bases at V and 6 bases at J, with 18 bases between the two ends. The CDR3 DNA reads TGTGCCAGCAGTCCCCCCGCGAAAACAGGGGATACGCAGTATTTT. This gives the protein CASSPPAKTGDTQYF.

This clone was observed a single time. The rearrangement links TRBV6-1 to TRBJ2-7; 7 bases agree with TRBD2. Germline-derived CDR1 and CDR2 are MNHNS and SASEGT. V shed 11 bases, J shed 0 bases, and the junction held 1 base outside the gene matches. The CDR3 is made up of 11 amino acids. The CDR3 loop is CAGGSSYEQYF. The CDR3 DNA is TGTGCCGGCGGGAGCTCCTACGAGCAGTACTTC.

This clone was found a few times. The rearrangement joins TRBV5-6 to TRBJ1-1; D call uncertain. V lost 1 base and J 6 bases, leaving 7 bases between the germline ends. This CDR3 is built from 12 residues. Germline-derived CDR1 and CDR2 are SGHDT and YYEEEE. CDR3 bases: TGTGCCAGCAGCTTGTGGGAGGCTGAAGCTTTCTTT. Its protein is CASSLWEAEAFF.

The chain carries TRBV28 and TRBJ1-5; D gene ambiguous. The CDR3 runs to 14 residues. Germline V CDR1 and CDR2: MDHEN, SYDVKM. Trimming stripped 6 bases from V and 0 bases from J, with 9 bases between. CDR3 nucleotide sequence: TGTGCCAGCAGACCAACAGCTAGCAATCAGCCCCAGCATTTT. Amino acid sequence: CASRPTASNQPQHF.

CDR3 coding DNA: TGTGCCAGCAGTTACTCCCCCAGCGGGGGCACCGGGGAGCTGTTTTTT. Translated, it gives CASSYSPSGGTGELFF. The chain joins TRBV6-6 to TRBJ2-2, with TRBD2 identical over 8 bases. Trimming took 0 bases from V and 4 from J; bases not matched to a gene: 4. The CDR3 length is 16 residues. Germline values: CDR1 MNHNY, CDR2 SVGAGI (reference sequence).